This entry lists 20 T cell receptor beta chains sequenced from one sample in a study of shared clonotypes between healthy human individuals. Libraries were prepared by immunoSEQ multiplex PCR; TCRdb keeps only in-frame clonotypes and omits some of them. The repertoire has nearly 2 million clones, less than 95% of them found once; the top ten carry more than 0.9%. Positive CCR7 selection of CD45RO-negative cells yielded the naive CD8 cells, and terminally differentiated effector memory CD45RA+ cells were excluded. The specimen was naive CD8+ T cells sorted from blood. These receptors originate from a man in his late teens or twenties in good health.

V usage is TRBV7-8 and J usage is TRBJ2-3; 16 bases fit TRBD2. J was trimmed by 1 base and V by 5 bases; bases with no gene match: 9. This CDR3 has 19 amino acids. The germline V gene encodes CDR1 SGHVS and CDR2 FQNEAQ. In nucleotides, the CDR3 is TGTGCCAGCAGCCCGGGACTAGCGGGAGGGGGGGCCCGCACAGATACGCAGTATTTT. Its translation: CASSPGLAGGGARTDTQYF.

The rearrangement uses TRBV6-1 and TRBJ2-5; D may be TRBD1 (5 bases). With 2 bases removed from V and 5 bases from J, the gap between germline ends came to 15 bases. CDR1 and CDR2 (germline): MNHNS, SASEGT. CDR3 size: 15 residues. The CDR3 loop is CASSEPQGRRETQYF. The DNA for the CDR3 is TGTGCCAGCAGTGAACCTCAGGGTCGGCGGGAGACCCAGTACTTC.

The chain couples TRBV5-4 to TRBJ2-7; TRBD2 matches 8 bases. V lost 0 bases and J lost 4; bases outside the gene matches: 6. This CDR3 region has 15 residues. Looked up from germline, CDR1 is SGHNT and CDR2 is YYREEE (reference sequence). CDR3 protein: CASSLDGRAVYEQYF. The CDR3 DNA sequence: TGTGCCAGCAGCTTGGACGGGAGGGCCGTTTACGAGCAGTACTTC.

Remarks on this clone: Different DNA sequences within this sample yield the same CDR3. The chain is built from TRBV5-8 and TRBJ1-1, with a possible D match to TRBD1 (5 bases). Germline loops: CDR1 SGHTS, CDR2 YDEGEE. The CDR3 sequence is 11 residues long. The V and J ends lost 0 bases and 8 bases respectively, with 5 bases between them. The CDR3: CASSLGTEAFF. The CDR3 DNA reads as TGTGCCAGCAGCTTGGGGACAGAAGCTTTCTTT. The entire variable domain, with the rest obtained from reference TRBV5-8 and TRBJ1-1, is as follows: EAGVTQSPTHLIKTRGQQATLRCSPISGHTSVYWYQQALGLGLQFLLWYDEGEERNRGNFPPRFSGRQFPNYSSELNVNALELEDSALYLCASSLGTEAFFGQGTRLTVV.

This sequence joins TRBV6-5 and TRBJ1-5, with D perhaps TRBD1 (5 bases). CDR1 MNHEY and CDR2 SVGAGI come from the germline V gene. The CDR3 has 15 residues. V lost 2 bases to trimming and J lost 0 bases, with 8 bases between them. CDR3 bases: TGTGCCAGCAGTTACGTGAGGGGTAGCAATCAGCCCCAGCATTTT. The encoded protein is CASSYVRGSNQPQHF.

The chain couples TRBV5-6 to TRBJ2-7; D is perhaps TRBD2 (6 bases). V shed 0 bases and J shed 5 bases, with 12 bases lying between them. Per the germline V gene, CDR1 is SGHDT and CDR2 is YYEEEE. This CDR3 region has 14 residues. In DNA, the CDR3 is TGTGCCAGCAGCTTGGGGGACTCCCCCCACGAGCAGTACTTC. It codes for CASSLGDSPHEQYF.

The rearrangement joins TRBV7-2 to TRBJ2-7; D may be TRBD2 (5 bases). With 3 bases removed from V and 7 bases from J, the gap between germline ends came to 13 bases. Germline lookup yields CDR1 SGHTA and CDR2 FQGNSA. This CDR3 is built from 13 residues. The CDR3: CASSFASPEEQYF. The CDR3 DNA reads as TGTGCCAGCAGCTTTGCTAGCCCGGAAGAGCAGTACTTC.

The chain links TRBV28 to TRBJ1-5; possible D gene TRBD1, 5 bases. This CDR3 spans 14 amino acids. Germline values: CDR1 MDHEN, CDR2 SYDVKM. The germline V and J ends were trimmed by 3 bases and 7 bases, with 13 bases remaining between them. CDR3 protein: CASSFGGSGQPQHF. CDR3 DNA sequence: TGTGCCAGCAGTTTTGGGGGGTCCGGGCAGCCCCAGCATTTT.

This chain uses TRBV2 with TRBJ2-1, with D perhaps TRBD2 (6 bases). The CDR3 runs 15 residues. V was shortened by 9 bases and J by 0 bases, with 15 bases between the two germline ends. The germline CDR1 and CDR2 sequences are SNHLY and FYNNEI. The CDR3 DNA follows: TGTGCCAGTGCTTCTAGCGCAAGCTCCTACAATGAGCAGTTCTTC. Its translation: CASASSASSYNEQFF.

This chain links TRBV7-6 with TRBJ2-7; TRBD2 aligns across 12 bases. Germline loops: CDR1 SGHVS, CDR2 FNYEAQ. V shed 2 bases, J shed 0 bases, and the junction held 8 bases outside the gene matches. The CDR3 consists of 18 residues. The chain's CDR3 is CASSLSLAGGPSSYEQYF. The CDR3 DNA sequence: TGTGCCAGCAGCTTATCACTAGCGGGGGGCCCGAGCTCCTACGAGCAGTACTTC.

Concerning this clone: The sample contains more than one DNA sequence encoding this CDR3. The chain uses TRBV27 and TRBJ2-2, with a possible D match to TRBD1 (6 bases). V lost 8 bases and J lost 3, with 13 bases in between. Germline-derived CDR1 and CDR2 are MNHEY and SMNVEV (reference sequence). The CDR3 spans 14 residues. CDR3 nucleotides: TGTGCCAGCTCCCTGGCAGGGGACACCGGGGAGCTGTTTTTT. This encodes CASSLAGDTGELFF.

The chain has TRBV6-1 and TRBJ1-2, with D tentatively TRBD1 (6 bases). CDR1 and CDR2 from the germline V gene are MNHNS and SASEGT. With 6 bases removed from V and 3 bases from J, the gap between germline ends came to 14 bases. This CDR3 comprises 14 residues. CDR3 residues: CASSNLQGYYGYTF. The CDR3 nucleotides read TGTGCCAGCAGCAACCTACAGGGTTACTATGGCTACACCTTC.

This rearrangement joins TRBV11-2 to TRBJ1-2; maybe TRBD1 (5 bases). This CDR3 spans 14 amino acids. Trimming removed 2 bases at V and 4 bases at J, with 11 bases between. From germline, CDR1 is SGHAT and CDR2 FQNNGV. This CDR3 is CASSLRGLSYGYTF. The CDR3 region has the DNA TGTGCCAGCAGCTTACGGGGCCTTAGCTATGGCTACACCTTC.

The CDR3 region is CASSLEAGPGYEQYF. The CDR3 DNA sequence: TGTGCCAGCAGCTTGGAGGCGGGACCCGGCTACGAGCAGTACTTC. V gene TRBV5-4 combines with J gene TRBJ2-7, with D maybe TRBD2 (6 bases). The CDR3 has 15 residues. Deletions cut 0 bases from V and 3 bases from J, with 13 bases between. Per the germline V gene, CDR1 is SGHNT and CDR2 is YYREEE (reference sequence).

The chain links TRBV21-1 to TRBJ1-3. TRBV21-1 is a listed pseudogene. This CDR3 is built from 14 residues. CDR3 protein: CASSKRRFGNTIYF. CDR3 sequence (DNA): TGTGCCAGCAGCAAAAGGAGGTTTGGAAACACCATATATTTT.

The CDR3 region is CASSLTQGLITEAFF. The CDR3 nucleotides are TGTGCCAGTAGCCTCACCCAGGGATTAATCACTGAAGCTTTCTTT. This chain connects TRBV19 to TRBJ1-1; maybe TRBD1 (5 bases). Trimming pared 6 bases from V and 4 bases from J, leaving 18 bases between. The CDR3 runs to 15 residues. Germline values: CDR1 LNHDA, CDR2 SQIVND (reference sequence).

V is TRBV6-1 and J is TRBJ2-1, with D possibly TRBD2 on 6 matching bases. V lost 4 bases and J lost 0, with 25 bases in between. Germline V gene sequence: CDR1 MNHNS, CDR2 SASEGT. The CDR3 covers 20 residues. The CDR3 DNA follows: TGTGCCAGCAGTGTCCCCGTGGAACCGCCTCTAGCGAGCTCCTACAATGAGCAGTTCTTC. Its translation is CASSVPVEPPLASSYNEQFF.

The chain links TRBV5-1 to TRBJ2-5, with 11 bases aligning to TRBD2. Trimming took 3 bases from V and 8 from J; bases not matched to a gene: 18. From germline, CDR1 is SGHRS and CDR2 YFSETQ. This CDR3 comprises 18 residues. CDR3 loop: CASSWGLADLTVPNTQYF. The DNA of the CDR3 is TGCGCCAGCAGCTGGGGACTAGCGGACCTTACCGTTCCAAATACCCAGTACTTC.

The chain recombines TRBV7-6 with TRBJ1-1, with a tentative D call TRBD1 (5 bases). The V end was cut by 7 bases, the J end by 0 bases, with 18 bases between. Germline CDR1 SGHVS, CDR2 FNYEAQ. This CDR3 contains 16 residues. The CDR3 loop is CASTDGGEGLNTEAFF. CDR3 sequence (DNA): TGTGCCAGCACCGACGGGGGGGAGGGGCTGAACACTGAAGCTTTCTTT. The full variable domain, rest sourced from reference TRBV7-6 and TRBJ1-1, is GAGVSQSPRYKVTKRGQDVALRCDPISGHVSLYWYRQALGQGPEFLTYFNYEAQQDKSGLPNDRFSAERPEGSISTLTIQRTEQRDSAMYRCASTDGGEGLNTEAFFGQGTRLTVV.

This chain joins TRBV30 and TRBJ2-3; TRBD2 is a possible D gene (6 bases). V was pared by 1 base and J by 0 bases, with 8 bases between. The CDR3 runs to 14 residues. Germline loops: CDR1 GTSNPN, CDR2 SVGIG (reference sequence). The CDR3 protein is CAWSETSSTDTQYF. The CDR3 bases are TGTGCCTGGAGTGAGACTAGTAGCACAGATACGCAGTATTTT. Combining the CDR3 with reference TRBV30 and TRBJ2-3 gives the whole variable domain SQTIHQWPATLVQPVGSPLSLECTVEGTSNPNLYWYRQAAGRGLQLLFYSVGIGQISSEVPQNLSASRPQDRQFILSSKKLLLSDSGFYLCAWSETSSTDTQYFGPGTRLTVL.